This TCR beta chain came from a study of shared clonotypes between healthy human individuals. Study overall: CD8 memory received one plate per donor, CD8 naive two, CD4 memory three and CD4 naive three.

Some clones are missing from TCRdb's copy, which holds only in-frame ones; the method was immunoSEQ multiplex PCR. The table has 850,000 to 1,200,000 clones, around 76% seen once. This clone was picked up one time. Its specificity is not known. CDR1 SGHTA and CDR2 FQGNSA come from the germline V gene. Trimming left V 2 bases short and J 6 bases short, with 17 bases between. The length of the CDR3 is 16 residues. General observations from the study: Clonotype sharing across several donors was observed for around 5.1% of naive CD4 clonotypes. Clonotypes not shared had lower generation probabilities than those common to all four donors.

The sample was memory CD4+ T cells sorted from blood. The subset: CD45RA-negative fraction. This rearrangement joins TRBV7-2 to TRBJ2-1; the D gene is possibly TRBD2 (7 bases). This TCR was recovered from a man aged 18-30 years in good health. This chain's CDR3 is CASSLPLWGGRNEQFF. CDR3 nucleotides: TGTGCCAGCAGCTTACCTCTGTGGGGGGGCCGCAATGAGCAGTTCTTC. Based on the CDR3 plus reference TRBV7-2 and TRBJ2-1, the full variable domain is GAGVSQSPSNKVTEKGKDVELRCDPISGHTALYWYRQSLGQGLEFLIYFQGNSAPDKSGLPSDRFSAERTGGSVSTLTIQRTQQEDSAVYLCASSLPLWGGRNEQFFGPGTRLTVL.